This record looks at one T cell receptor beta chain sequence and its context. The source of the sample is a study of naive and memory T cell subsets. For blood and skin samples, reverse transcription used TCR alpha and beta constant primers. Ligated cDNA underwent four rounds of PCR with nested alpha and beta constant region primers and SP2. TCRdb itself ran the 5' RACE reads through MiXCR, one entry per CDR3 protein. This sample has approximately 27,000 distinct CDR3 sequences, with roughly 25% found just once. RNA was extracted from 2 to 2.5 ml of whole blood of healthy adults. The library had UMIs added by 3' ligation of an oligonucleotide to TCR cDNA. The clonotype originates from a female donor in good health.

In DNA form, the CDR3 reads TGCAGTGCAATGAAACAGGGAGGGGAGCTGTTTTTT. This translates into CSAMKQGGELFF. The chain links TRBV20-1 to TRBJ2-2; D perhaps matches TRBD1 (6 bases). From germline, CDR1 is DFQATT and CDR2 SNEGSKA (reference sequence). This CDR3 spans 12 amino acids. Trimming cost V 6 bases and J 8 bases, with 13 bases left between them.